This TCR beta chain is from a study of blood T cell repertoires in COVID-19. For the study at large: COVID-19 samples collected from the United States, Italy and Spain covered acute and convalescent phases. Sources were T cells, B-cell-depleted T cells, or PBMCs; the material itself was cDNA or gDNA.

Between the trimmed V and J ends, which lost 1 base and 1 base, there was a span of 9 bases. The length of the CDR3 is 15 residues. From germline, CDR1 is SGDLS and CDR2 YYNGEE. Methods used by the authors: Reference gene primer amplification yielded estimated nucleated cell counts. Measured with immunoSEQ multiplex PCR; TCRdb has only the in-frame clones, and not every one. V and J calls and clone size are as listed in that table; D and trimming were resolved from the DNA. This sample carries fewer than 200,000 clones, roughly 87% of them seen once, and the ten largest clones take more than 1.5%. The chain is built from TRBV9 and TRBJ2-1, with D possibly TRBD1 on 5 matching bases. This TCR was sampled from a woman in her forties or fifties with acute or convalescent COVID-19. The sample consisted of peripheral blood. CDR3 in amino acids: CASSVRQISYNEQFF. CDR3 bases: TGTGCCAGCAGCGTACGACAGATATCCTACAATGAGCAGTTCTTC.